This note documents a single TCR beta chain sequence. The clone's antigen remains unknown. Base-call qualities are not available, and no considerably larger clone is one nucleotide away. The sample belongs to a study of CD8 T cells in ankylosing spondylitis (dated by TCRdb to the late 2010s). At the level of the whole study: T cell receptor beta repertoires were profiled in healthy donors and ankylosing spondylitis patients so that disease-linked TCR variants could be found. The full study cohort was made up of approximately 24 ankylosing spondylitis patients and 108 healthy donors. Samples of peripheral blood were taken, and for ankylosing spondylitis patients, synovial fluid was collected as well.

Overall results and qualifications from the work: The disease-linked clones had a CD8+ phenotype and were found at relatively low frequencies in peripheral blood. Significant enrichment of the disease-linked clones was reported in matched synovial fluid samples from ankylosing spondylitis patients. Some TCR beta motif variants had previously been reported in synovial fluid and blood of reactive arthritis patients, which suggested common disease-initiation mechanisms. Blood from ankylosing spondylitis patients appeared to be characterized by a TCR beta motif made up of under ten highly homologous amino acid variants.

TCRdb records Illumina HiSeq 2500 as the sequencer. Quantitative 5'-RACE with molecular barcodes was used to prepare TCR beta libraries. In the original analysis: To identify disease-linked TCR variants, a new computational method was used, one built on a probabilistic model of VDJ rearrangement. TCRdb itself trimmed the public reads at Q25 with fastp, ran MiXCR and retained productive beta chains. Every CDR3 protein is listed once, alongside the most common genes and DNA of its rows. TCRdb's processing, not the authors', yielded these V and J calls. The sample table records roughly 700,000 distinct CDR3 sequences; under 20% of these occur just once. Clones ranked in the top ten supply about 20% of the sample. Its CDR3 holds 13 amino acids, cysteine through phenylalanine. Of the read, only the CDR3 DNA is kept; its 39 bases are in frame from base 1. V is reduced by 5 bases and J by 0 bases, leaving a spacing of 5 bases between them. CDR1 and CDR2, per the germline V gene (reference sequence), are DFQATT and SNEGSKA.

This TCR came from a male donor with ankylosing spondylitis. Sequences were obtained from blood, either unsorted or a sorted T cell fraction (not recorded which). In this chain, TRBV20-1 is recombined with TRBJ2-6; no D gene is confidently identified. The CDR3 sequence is CSAYRSGANVLTF. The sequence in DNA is TGCAGTGCTTATCGCTCTGGGGCCAACGTCCTGACTTTC.